This T cell receptor (beta chain) derives from a study of PD-L1 blockade in urothelial cancer. Study-level information: Atezolizumab (1,200 mg intravenously every 3 weeks) began in about 2014 for patients. Each participant's history included 0 to 3 prior chemotherapy regimens. Blood analysis took place 3 weeks (second dose) and 6 weeks after treatment start.

Clones were read by immunoSEQ multiplex PCR, and TCRdb kept only the in-frame ones, dropping some. Here the sample spans about 37,000 clones, 82% being singletons. Broader study findings: When measured at 3 weeks, tumor-associated blood clones expanded more in durable-benefit patients.

As to this clone: The antigen is undetermined.

This sequence originates from a man aged 60-69 years with urothelial cancer. The input for sequencing was PBMCs, taken around atezolizumab (anti-PD-L1) treatment.

In DNA form, the CDR3 reads TGTGCCAGCTCCCGAGGGGCGGGGGGCCCGCCAGATACGCAGTATTTT. Its translation is CASSRGAGGPPDTQYF. The J gene is TRBJ2-3, the V gene TRBV18; 8 bases line up with TRBD2. Germline values: CDR1 KGHSH, CDR2 LQKENI. With 6 bases clipped from V and 4 bases from J, the junction kept 12 bases outside the gene matches. The CDR3 spans 16 residues.